This is a list of T cell receptor beta chains from one sample in a study of graft-versus-host responses after intestinal transplantation. The protocol was immunoSEQ multiplex PCR, while the TCRdb copy is restricted to in-frame clones and leaves out a portion. The data show nearly 25,000 clones, with roughly 43% seen just once and roughly 0.65% held by the top ten. The sequences come from alloreactive CD4+ T cells from a mixed lymphocyte reaction culture, collected before intestinal transplant. These receptors were collected from a human patient who received an intestinal transplant. CDR3s include the opening cysteine and the closing phenylalanine or tryptophan. The order of the fields is clone size, V gene, D gene, J gene, CDR3 protein, CDR3 DNA. The D gene is left open where the match is weak. The size entry is marked missing in some rows and otherwise reads once, few, many or a size class.

abundance: few
v_gene: TRBV6-1
d_gene: TRBD1
j_gene: TRBJ1-2
CDR3aa: CASSEVEGAGYGYTF
CDR3nt: TGTGCCAGCAGTGAAGTTGAGGGGGCCGGCTATGGCTACACCTTC

abundance: few
v_gene: TRBV5-1
d_gene: .
j_gene: TRBJ1-2
CDR3aa: CASAQGGYYGYTF
CDR3nt: TGCGCCTCCGCCCAGGGTGGCTACTATGGCTACACCTTC

abundance: .
v_gene: TRBV10-3
d_gene: .
j_gene: TRBJ2-7
CDR3aa: CAISEDNSYEQYF
CDR3nt: TGTGCCATCAGTGAGGACAACTCCTACGAGCAGTACTTC

abundance: few
v_gene: TRBV19
d_gene: .
j_gene: TRBJ1-1
CDR3aa: CASSMHQHHSSAFF
CDR3nt: TGTGCCAGTAGTATGCATCAACACCATTCTTCGGCTTTCTTT

abundance: .
v_gene: TRBV21-1
d_gene: .
j_gene: TRBJ2-7
CDR3aa: CASSKEARLGVYEQYF
CDR3nt: TGTGCCAGCAGCAAAGAGGCCCGACTAGGAGTCTACGAGCAGTACTTC

abundance: .
v_gene: TRBV5-8
d_gene: .
j_gene: TRBJ2-5
CDR3aa: CASSKQRRDETQYF
CDR3nt: TGTGCCAGCAGCAAGCAACGGCGGGATGAGACCCAGTACTTC

abundance: .
v_gene: TRBV7-9
d_gene: TRBD1
j_gene: TRBJ2-3
CDR3aa: CASSQGQGADTQYF
CDR3nt: TGTGCCAGCAGCCAAGGACAGGGGGCAGATACGCAGTATTTT

abundance: .
v_gene: TRBV23-1
d_gene: .
j_gene: TRBJ1-5
CDR3aa: CASSSQGSSACQPQHF
CDR3nt: TGCGCCAGCAGCTCACAGGGATCGTCCGCCTGTCAGCCCCAGCATTTT

abundance: .
v_gene: TRBV7-2
d_gene: .
j_gene: TRBJ1-6
CDR3aa: CASSLVPGISSPLHF
CDR3nt: TGTGCCAGCAGCTTAGTTCCGGGTATCAGTTCACCCCTCCACTTT

abundance: .
v_gene: TRBV6-6
d_gene: TRBD1
j_gene: TRBJ1-2
CDR3aa: CASRADRDRTYGYTF
CDR3nt: TGTGCCAGCAGGGCAGACAGGGATCGGACCTATGGCTACACCTTC

abundance: .
v_gene: TRBV19
d_gene: TRBD2
j_gene: TRBJ2-5
CDR3aa: CASSIGGRKTQYF
CDR3nt: TGTGCCAGTAGTATCGGGGGGAGGAAGACCCAGTACTTC

abundance: few
v_gene: TRBV5-6
d_gene: TRBD1
j_gene: TRBJ1-4
CDR3aa: CASSLKTGVMDEKLFF
CDR3nt: TGTGCCAGCAGCTTAAAGACAGGGGTGATGGATGAAAAACTGTTTTTT